The rows below give T cell receptor beta chains drawn from one sample of a study of breast tumors, draining lymph nodes, adjacent tissues. TCRdb ran MiXCR on the multiplex PCR reads and lists one entry per CDR3 protein. The data show 250,000 or so distinct CDR3 sequences, with around 30% seen just once and 0.85% to 1.2% held by the top ten. Sequencing was performed on axillary lymph node tissue. Receptors were obtained from a female donor with breast cancer. Some clones in this sample may be carry-over from other donors' samples. CDR3s include the opening cysteine and the closing phenylalanine or tryptophan. The size of a clone is reported for some rows only, either as once, few or many, or as a class for expanded clones.

clone_size: NA
cdr3_length: 10
v_call: TRBV27
cdr3_aa: CAIFPGELFF

clone_size: many
cdr3_length: 14
v_call: TRBV5-8
cdr3_aa: CASRPWTGQETQYF

clone_size: NA
cdr3_length: 12
v_call: TRBV15
cdr3_aa: CATSSLRETQYF

clone_size: many
cdr3_length: 13
v_call: TRBV2
cdr3_aa: CASSDDREHGYTF

clone_size: many
cdr3_length: 17
v_call: TRBV5-1
cdr3_aa: CASSSSTGTTRYNEQFF

clone_size: many
cdr3_length: 15
v_call: TRBV7-8
cdr3_aa: CASSPRAGDNSPLHF

clone_size: many
cdr3_length: 14
v_call: TRBV6-2/TRBV6-3
cdr3_aa: CASRGTGMAAGYTF

clone_size: many
cdr3_length: 14
v_call: TRBV2
cdr3_aa: CASRGLGLYNEQFF

clone_size: few
cdr3_length: 17
v_call: TRBV6-2/TRBV6-3
cdr3_aa: CASTPVTGGSGANVLTF

clone_size: NA
cdr3_length: 14
v_call: TRBV20-1
cdr3_aa: CSASGTRGRNEQYF

clone_size: NA
cdr3_length: 16
v_call: TRBV20-1
cdr3_aa: CSASDPAPRSQETQYF

clone_size: NA
cdr3_length: 14
v_call: TRBV27
cdr3_aa: CASSLSGPVYEQYF

clone_size: many
cdr3_length: 17
v_call: TRBV15
cdr3_aa: CATSRGSRGGLNSPLHF

clone_size: NA
cdr3_length: 14
v_call: TRBV14
cdr3_aa: CASILGDRDSPLHF

clone_size: many
cdr3_length: 11
v_call: TRBV10-3
cdr3_aa: CAIGQKETQYF

clone_size: many
cdr3_length: 16
v_call: TRBV5-1
cdr3_aa: CASSPGLAGGPWEQYF

clone_size: many
cdr3_length: 17
v_call: TRBV7-2
cdr3_aa: CASSPDVIAGGTGELFF

clone_size: many
cdr3_length: 15
v_call: TRBV7-3
cdr3_aa: CASSLTGLHTDTQYF

clone_size: NA
cdr3_length: 16
v_call: TRBV27
cdr3_aa: CASSFIRGSDTGELFF

clone_size: few
cdr3_length: 15
v_call: TRBV19
cdr3_aa: CASRTKEFQNTEAFF

clone_size: many
cdr3_length: 11
v_call: TRBV27
cdr3_aa: CASMEVGTQYF

clone_size: many
cdr3_length: 15
v_call: TRBV19
cdr3_aa: CASSIGETAYNEQFF

clone_size: many
cdr3_length: 11
v_call: TRBV3-1
cdr3_aa: CASSHPGGYTF

clone_size: many
cdr3_length: 14
v_call: TRBV9
cdr3_aa: CASSVVATPNEQFF

clone_size: NA
cdr3_length: 14
v_call: TRBV2
cdr3_aa: CASRVQGVFETQHF

clone_size: many
cdr3_length: 14
v_call: TRBV7-2
cdr3_aa: CASSWRRGENEQFF

clone_size: many
cdr3_length: 13
v_call: TRBV20-1
cdr3_aa: CSARVQPQETQYF

clone_size: NA
cdr3_length: 16
v_call: TRBV7-9
cdr3_aa: CASKPPRAQSYNERFF